Listed below are T cell receptor beta chains from one sample, sequenced in a study of blood T cell repertoires in COVID-19. The table came from immunoSEQ multiplex PCR; TCRdb's copy has only in-frame clones and leaves some out. Among 250,000 or so clones, approximately 90% were seen once, and the ten largest hold 2.5% to 3%. Sequencing was carried out using PBMCs or T cells enriched from blood (not recorded which). These receptors all stem from a man aged 40-49 years who had been exposed to COVID-19. CDR3s include the opening cysteine and the closing phenylalanine or tryptophan. Fields, in order: J gene, D gene, V gene, clone size, CDR3 length, CDR3 protein, CDR3 DNA. A D gene is named only where the DNA matches it firmly. The size of a clone is reported for some rows only, either as once, few or many, or as a class for expanded clones.

>TRBJ1-1|TRBD1|TRBV9|.|14
CASSTGTGSTEAFF
TGTGCCAGCAGCACCGGGACAGGGAGTACTGAAGCTTTCTTT
>TRBJ1-5|TRBD1|TRBV28|.|14
CASSSTGGNQPQHF
TGTGCCAGCAGTTCAACAGGGGGCAATCAGCCCCAGCATTTT
>TRBJ2-5|TRBD1|TRBV6-5|.|15
CASKPLGTVQETQYF
TGTGCCAGCAAACCCTTGGGGACAGTCCAAGAGACCCAGTACTTC
>TRBJ2-3|.|TRBV5-1|.|12
CASSLSGDTQYF
TGCGCCAGCAGCCTTAGCGGAGATACGCAGTATTTT
>TRBJ2-7|TRBD1|TRBV11-2|.|14
CASSLGTGGDEQYF
TGTGCCAGCAGCTTAGGGACAGGGGGTGACGAGCAGTACTTC
>TRBJ2-2|.|TRBV9|.|17
CASSVDGSGRNTGELFF
TGTGCCAGCAGCGTAGATGGCAGCGGCCGTAACACCGGGGAGCTGTTTTTT
>TRBJ2-5|TRBD1|TRBV6-8|.|15
CASSGDRGIEETQYF
TGTGCCAGCAGTGGAGACAGGGGGATTGAAGAGACCCAGTACTTC
>TRBJ1-1|.|TRBV5-4|.|14
CASSSGTTNTEAFF
TGTGCCAGCAGCTCCGGGACAACGAACACTGAAGCTTTCTTT
>TRBJ2-2|TRBD2|TRBV3-1/TRBV3-2|.|19
CASSSSVLSAGGLTGELFF
TGTGCCAGCAGCTCTTCGGTATTGTCGGCGGGAGGGCTCACCGGGGAGCTGTTTTTT
>TRBJ1-2|.|TRBV19|once|12
CASSDHRGGYTF
TGTGCCAGTAGTGACCATCGGGGTGGCTACACCTTC
>TRBJ1-6|.|TRBV7-6|.|17
CASSLQRGESYNSPLHF
TGTGCCAGCAGCTTACAGCGGGGAGAGTCCTATAATTCACCCCTCCACTTT
>TRBJ1-6|TRBD1|TRBV11-2|.|15
CASSPDRVHNSPLHF
TGTGCCAGCAGCCCGGACAGGGTTCATAATTCACCCCTCCACTTT
>TRBJ2-3|.|TRBV6-5|.|15
CASSYRNRATDTQYF
TGTGCCAGCAGTTACCGGAACAGGGCAACAGATACGCAGTATTTT
>TRBJ2-1|TRBD2|TRBV19|.|16
CASSEGAGGPYNEQFF
TGTGCCAGTAGTGAAGGAGCGGGAGGGCCTTACAATGAGCAGTTCTTC
>TRBJ2-2|TRBD2|TRBV4-2|.|17
CASSQDLASGSTGELFF
TGTGCCAGCAGCCAAGATCTGGCTAGCGGTTCCACCGGGGAGCTGTTTTTT
>TRBJ1-2|.|TRBV28|.|13
CASSTGLGYGYTF
TGTGCCAGCAGTACGGGGTTAGGGTATGGCTACACCTTC
>TRBJ2-7|TRBD2|TRBV19|few|15
CASSIGVAGGNEQYF
TGTGCCAGTAGTATAGGGGTAGCGGGAGGAAACGAGCAGTACTTC
>TRBJ2-1|.|TRBV5-1|few|13
CASSLSTGNEQFF
TGCGCCAGCAGCTTGTCCACGGGTAATGAGCAGTTCTTC
>TRBJ2-2|TRBD1|TRBV19|.|14
CASRTGGYAGELFF
TGTGCCAGTAGAACAGGGGGCTATGCCGGGGAGCTGTTTTTT
>TRBJ1-5|TRBD1|TRBV6-2/TRBV6-3|few|14
CASSQDRVNQPQHF
TGTGCCAGCAGCCAGGACAGGGTTAATCAGCCCCAGCATTTT
>TRBJ2-3|TRBD2|TRBV19|.|17
CASSMRLAEASTDTQYF
TGTGCCAGTAGTATGAGACTAGCGGAGGCTAGCACAGATACGCAGTATTTT
>TRBJ2-7|TRBD2|TRBV20-1|.|17
CSASDHKGTSGIYEQYF
TGCAGTGCTAGTGATCATAAAGGGACTAGCGGGATCTACGAGCAGTACTTC
>TRBJ2-7|TRBD2|TRBV7-2|.|14
CASSPGLAGVEQYF
TGTGCCAGCAGCCCCGGACTAGCGGGAGTCGAGCAGTACTTC
>TRBJ2-5|.|TRBV2|.|15
CASTNLAGNQETQYF
TGTGCCAGCACAAATCTCGCAGGGAACCAAGAGACCCAGTACTTC
>TRBJ1-2|TRBD1|TRBV7-6|.|18
CASSLAGTGDILRYGYTF
TGTGCCAGCAGCTTAGCAGGGACAGGGGATATCCTCCGATATGGCTACACCTTC
>TRBJ2-3|.|TRBV2|.|14
CASSARSSTDTQYF
TGTGCCAGCAGTGCCAGAAGTAGCACAGATACGCAGTATTTT
>TRBJ2-2|.|TRBV13|.|14
CASSLGVRAGELFF
TGTGCCAGCAGCTTAGGGGTTCGGGCCGGGGAGCTGTTTTTT
>TRBJ2-7|TRBD2|TRBV6-2/TRBV6-3|.|15
CASSYGTSGKYEQYF
TGTGCCAGCAGTTACGGAACTAGCGGGAAGTACGAGCAGTACTTC